The 25 T cell receptor beta chains given below trace back to one sample, sequenced in a study of control samples from healthy donors and cancer patients. TCRdb keeps only in-frame clones here, not all; method: immunoSEQ multiplex PCR. The repertoire consists of 350,000 to 450,000 clones, with around 90% occurring once and the leading ten covering approximately 6.3%. The source material was PBMCs. Receptor source: a man between 35 and 55 years old with head and neck cancer.

In nucleotides, the CDR3 is TGCGCCAGCAGCCAACAACCCTCCAGGGATCTGTACTTC. Its translation is CASSQQPSRDLYF. The J gene is TRBJ2-7, the V gene TRBV4-1; D possibly corresponds to TRBD1 (5 bases). The CDR3 extends over 13 amino acids. V was pared by 2 bases and J by 12 bases, with 17 bases between. Germline lookup yields CDR1 MGHRA and CDR2 YSYEKL.

DNA of the CDR3: TGTGCCAGCAGCCGATACCCTACGGTATGGTCGGGACAGGGCATAGAAGGATCACCCCTCCACTTT. Translating gives CASSRYPTVWSGQGIEGSPLHF. The chain combines TRBV21-1 with TRBJ1-6; TRBD1 was called by the table and not checked on the DNA. TRBV21-1 is a documented pseudogene. This CDR3 spans 22 amino acids.

The J gene is TRBJ1-5, the V gene TRBV2; D remains unclear. Per germline, CDR1 SNHLY and CDR2 FYNNEI. The CDR3 has 13 amino acids. V lost 6 bases, J lost 6 bases, and 12 bases lay in between. The CDR3 here is CASRGDSGQPQHF. For the CDR3, the DNA is TGTGCCAGCAGAGGAGATTCGGGTCAGCCCCAGCATTTT.

Only one count was recorded for this clone. V gene TRBV7-9 combines with J gene TRBJ1-2, with 10 nucleotides matching TRBD1. The junction had 7 bases not matched to a gene; V was cut back by 4 bases and J by 5 bases. Germline loops: CDR1 SEHNR, CDR2 FQNEAQ (reference sequence). This CDR3 comprises 15 residues. The CDR3 region is CASSSSDRGEYGYTF. CDR3 coding DNA: TGTGCCAGCAGCTCGTCGGACAGGGGGGAATATGGCTACACCTTC.

V gene TRBV28 combines with J gene TRBJ2-5; 12 positions agree with TRBD2. Germline-derived CDR1 and CDR2 are MDHEN and SYDVKM. This CDR3 region has 17 residues. V shed 6 bases, J shed 5 bases, and the junction held 13 bases outside the gene matches. The CDR3 DNA sequence: TGTGCCAGCAGCAAAACCCCTCGACTAGCGGGGGAGGAGACCCAGTACTTC. Translation: CASSKTPRLAGEETQYF.

The chain has TRBV11-2 and TRBJ2-7; 7 nucleotides line up with TRBD1. This CDR3 contains 14 residues. Germline CDR1 reads SGHAT; CDR2 reads FQNNGV. Trimming at V came to 3 bases and at J to 4 bases, leaving 6 bases not matched to a gene. CDR3 coding DNA: TGTGCCAGCAGCTTCCCCGGGACAGAATACGAGCAGTACTTC. Its protein product is CASSFPGTEYEQYF.

The chain joins TRBV28 to TRBJ1-3; a weak D match, TRBD1 (6 bases). In germline, CDR1 is MDHEN, CDR2 SYDVKM. Trimming removed 11 bases at V and 2 bases at J, with 16 bases between. The CDR3 extends over 14 amino acids. CDR3 region: CAGKEQGTGNTIYF. For the CDR3, the DNA is TGTGCCGGAAAAGAACAGGGTACTGGAAACACCATATATTTT.

The CDR3: CASSLRRPPADEQFF. The CDR3 DNA reads as TGTGCCAGCAGCCTTAGAAGGCCTCCCGCGGATGAGCAGTTCTTC. The rearrangement uses TRBV27 and TRBJ2-1, with no clear D. V was pared by 6 bases and J by 8 bases, with 20 bases between. The CDR3 extends over 15 amino acids. Germline loops: CDR1 MNHEY, CDR2 SMNVEV (reference sequence).

CDR3 sequence reads: CASSIVLVMASGRRRSDEQYF. The CDR3 DNA follows: TGTGCCAGTAGTATAGTATTGGTGATGGCTAGCGGGAGAAGGAGATCCGACGAGCAGTACTTC. V and J are TRBV19 and TRBJ2-7; 10 bases agree with TRBD2. The germline V gene encodes CDR1 LNHDA and CDR2 SQIVND (reference sequence). The CDR3 has 21 residues. Losses at the gene ends were 1 base for V and 5 bases for J; bases not matched to a gene: 23.

The chain couples TRBV6-5 to TRBJ2-5; no clear D. Trimming stripped 2 bases from V and 8 bases from J, with 6 bases between. The CDR3 spans 11 residues. The germline CDR1 and CDR2 sequences are MNHEY and SVGAGI. The DNA of the CDR3 is TGTGCCAGCAGTTACCTTGCAACCCAGTACTTC. Encoded protein: CASSYLATQYF.

This chain's CDR3 is CASRADNQPQHF. CDR3 nucleotide sequence: TGTGCCAGCAGGGCCGATAATCAGCCCCAGCATTTT. This sequence joins TRBV2 and TRBJ1-5; D remains ambiguous. Germline loops: CDR1 SNHLY, CDR2 FYNNEI. V gave up 6 bases and J gave up 4 bases, with 7 bases separating them. The CDR3 has 12 residues.

The chain links TRBV5-1 to TRBJ2-1, with 11 bases matching TRBD2. The germline V gene encodes CDR1 SGHRS and CDR2 YFSETQ. V lost 3 bases, J lost 4 bases, and 15 bases stayed unmatched. There are 19 residues in the CDR3. The CDR3 loop is CASSYWTGRLAGSYNEQFF. The CDR3, as DNA: TGCGCCAGCAGCTACTGGACAGGTAGACTAGCGGGATCATACAATGAGCAGTTCTTC.

The rearrangement joins TRBV4-3 to TRBJ2-3; no clear D. The CDR3 runs 13 residues. V lost 3 bases and J 4 bases, leaving 8 bases between the germline ends. Germline V gene sequence: CDR1 LGHNA, CDR2 YSLEER. The CDR3 spells CASSHRAADTQYF. CDR3 nucleotides: TGCGCCAGCAGCCACCGGGCGGCAGATACGCAGTATTTT.

The J gene is TRBJ2-7, the V gene TRBV28; D not resolved. Per the germline V gene, CDR1 is MDHEN and CDR2 is SYDVKM. Trimming removed 4 bases at V and 2 bases at J, with 12 bases between. This CDR3 comprises 14 residues. The CDR3 DNA sequence: TGTGCCAGCAGTTCACCAGGCCCCCCCTACGAGCAGTACTTC. It specifies CASSSPGPPYEQYF.

J is TRBJ2-1 and V is TRBV7-8; D possibly corresponds to TRBD2 (6 bases). This CDR3 is 16 amino acids long. Deletions cut 4 bases from V and 2 bases from J, with 15 bases between. CDR1 is SGHVS and CDR2 is FQNEAQ in the germline V gene. The CDR3: CASSSGDWLAYNEQFF. The CDR3 DNA is TGTGCCAGCAGCTCCGGGGACTGGCTTGCCTACAATGAGCAGTTCTTC.

The rearrangement joins TRBV5-1 to TRBJ1-2; D call uncertain. Germline assignment: CDR1 SGHRS and CDR2 YFSETQ. Trimming removed 4 bases at V and 6 bases at J, with 10 bases between. The CDR3 is made up of 12 amino acids. CDR3 DNA: TGCGCCAGCAGCGCAGATTGGGATGGCTACACCTTC. Translated: CASSADWDGYTF.

J is TRBJ2-7 and V is TRBV18; no definite D call. Germline CDR1 reads KGHSH; CDR2 reads LQKENI. The V end was cut by 0 bases, the J end by 4 bases, with 13 bases between. The CDR3 sequence is 15 residues long. The chain's CDR3 is CASSPPTTVRYEQYF. The CDR3 bases are TGTGCCAGCTCACCACCGACAACGGTACGGTACGAGCAGTACTTC.

The chain joins TRBV28 to TRBJ1-2, with TRBD1 identical over 8 bases. This CDR3 spans 15 amino acids. The germline CDR1 and CDR2 sequences are MDHEN and SYDVKM. Unmatched junction bases numbered 11, after V lost 9 bases and J lost 2 bases. The CDR3 sequence is CASAAPRQGNYGYTF. The CDR3 DNA reads TGTGCCAGTGCAGCCCCCCGACAGGGGAACTATGGCTACACCTTC.

The chain is built from TRBV30 and TRBJ1-4; tentative D call: TRBD1 (6 bases). The germline V gene has CDR1 GTSNPN and CDR2 SVGIG (reference sequence). V was clipped by 7 bases and J by 8 bases, with 26 bases between them. The CDR3 loop spans 16 amino acids. The CDR3 region is CAFTPAGGASGEKLFF. The CDR3 region has the DNA TGTGCCTTCACGCCGGCGGGGGGGGCCTCAGGGGAAAAACTGTTTTTT.

V and J are TRBV5-1 and TRBJ1-1; D is unclear. The germline gives CDR1 SGHRS, CDR2 YFSETQ. This CDR3 comprises 12 residues. Between the trimmed V and J ends, which lost 4 bases and 10 bases, there was a span of 14 bases. The CDR3: CASSDLAAGAFF. CDR3 in DNA: TGCGCCAGCAGCGATCTGGCAGCGGGAGCTTTCTTT.

The chain carries TRBV18 and TRBJ2-2; tentatively, D is TRBD2 (5 bases). Germline V gene sequence: CDR1 KGHSH, CDR2 LQKENI. Between the trimmed V and J ends, which lost 8 bases and 1 base, there was a span of 14 bases. The CDR3 covers 15 residues. The CDR3 loop is CASLASTLNTGELFF. The CDR3 DNA is TGTGCCAGCCTAGCATCGACGCTGAACACCGGGGAGCTGTTTTTT.

The J gene is TRBJ2-1, the V gene TRBV28, with 10 bases that match TRBD2. Germline CDR1 is MDHEN and CDR2 is SYDVKM. CDR3 size: 14 residues. After removal of 6 bases from V and 7 bases from J, the junction contained 6 bases not matched to a gene. The CDR3, as DNA: TGTGCCAGCAGGCTAGCGGGGGAGGTAAATGAGCAGTTCTTC. As protein: CASRLAGEVNEQFF. Full variable domain (missing parts from reference TRBV28 and TRBJ2-1): DVKVTQSSRYLVKRTGEKVFLECVQDMDHENMFWYRQDPGLGLRLIYFSYDVKMKEKGDIPEGYSVSREKKERFSLILESASTNQTSMYLCASRLAGEVNEQFFGPGTRLTVL.

This chain uses TRBV6-5 with TRBJ1-1, with TRBD1 matching 8 bases. J was trimmed by 3 bases and V by 4 bases; bases with no gene match: 7. CDR1 is MNHEY, CDR2 SVGAGI, per germline. This CDR3 contains 15 residues. Here the CDR3 DNA reads TGTGCCAGCAGTTCTGACAGGGGATGGGACACTGAAGCTTTCTTT. Translated: CASSSDRGWDTEAFF.

The V and J genes are TRBV11-2 and TRBJ1-2; 7 nucleotides align to TRBD1. CDR3 length: 14 residues. The junction had 7 bases not matched to a gene; V was cut back by 5 bases and J by 4 bases. Per germline, CDR1 SGHAT and CDR2 FQNNGV. Written as DNA, the CDR3 is TGTGCCAGCAGCGTCACGACAGGGCGCTATGGCTACACCTTC. Encoded protein: CASSVTTGRYGYTF.

A single count supports this clone. Distinct nucleotide sequences in the sample also encode this CDR3. The chain carries TRBV3-1 (or the pseudogene TRBV3-2) and TRBJ1-1, with 7 nucleotides matching TRBD1. The CDR3 totals 14 residues. The V segment lost 0 bases and the J segment 5 bases; nucleotides outside the gene matches: 3. Germline V CDR1 and CDR2: LGHDT, YNNKEL (reference sequence). The CDR3 spells CASSQETGRTEAFF. The CDR3 DNA is TGTGCCAGCAGCCAAGAGACAGGGAGGACTGAAGCTTTCTTT.